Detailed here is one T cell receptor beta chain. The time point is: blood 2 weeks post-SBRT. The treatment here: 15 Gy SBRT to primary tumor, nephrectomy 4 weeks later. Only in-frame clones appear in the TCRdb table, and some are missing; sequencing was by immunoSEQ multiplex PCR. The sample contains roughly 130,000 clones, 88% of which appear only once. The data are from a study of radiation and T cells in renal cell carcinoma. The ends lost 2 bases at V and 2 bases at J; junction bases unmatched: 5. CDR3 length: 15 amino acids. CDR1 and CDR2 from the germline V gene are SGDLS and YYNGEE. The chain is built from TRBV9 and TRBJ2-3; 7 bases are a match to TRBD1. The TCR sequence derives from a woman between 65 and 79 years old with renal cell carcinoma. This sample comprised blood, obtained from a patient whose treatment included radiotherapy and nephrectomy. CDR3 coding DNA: TGTGCCAGCAGCGTCACAGGGGCCACCACAGATACGCAGTATTTT. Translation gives CASSVTGATTDTQYF.